The TCR beta chain under discussion was sequenced for a study of Ad26.COV2.S vaccination and SARS-CoV-2 variants. Sample treatment: roughly 18 received Ad26.COV2.S at low or high dose, single or two shots; 5 received placebo; per-sample allocation not given. Samples were taken on day 63 after the first vaccine or placebo injection. In germline, CDR1 is MNHEY, CDR2 SMNVEV (reference sequence). Germline trimming cut 10 bases from V and 4 bases from J; bases unmatched to any gene: 9. The CDR3 has 14 residues. The protocol was immunoSEQ multiplex PCR, while the TCRdb copy is restricted to in-frame clones and leaves out a portion. The sample lists hundreds of thousands of clones, 85% to 90% occurring once.

Sequencing was performed on peripheral blood, taken in a trial of Ad26.COV2.S vaccine versus placebo. This chain joins TRBV27 and TRBJ2-2; 7 bases match TRBD2. This TCR was sampled from a person between 18 and 65 years old who received the Ad26.COV2.S COVID-19 vaccine or a placebo. CDR3 loop: CATSGGSGTGELFF. CDR3 coding DNA: TGTGCCACCTCGGGGGGTTCGGGCACCGGGGAGCTGTTTTTT.